Below are 5 T cell receptor beta chains sequenced from a single sample in a study of blood T cell repertoires in COVID-19. The protocol was immunoSEQ multiplex PCR, while the TCRdb copy is restricted to in-frame clones and leaves out a portion. The sample holds roughly 100,000 clones, over 75% seen once. The sequenced sample was peripheral blood. These receptors were collected from a man in his 70s with active or convalescent COVID-19.

This chain joins TRBV3-1 (or the pseudogene TRBV3-2) and TRBJ1-3; TRBD1 matches 8 bases. The germline V gene encodes CDR1 LGHDT and CDR2 YNNKEL (reference sequence). CDR3 size: 15 residues. The V and J ends lost 2 bases and 4 bases, in that order; junction bases with no gene match: 4. The CDR3 spells CASSQRGDRGNTIYF. The CDR3 DNA follows: TGTGCCAGCAGCCAAAGAGGGGACAGGGGAAACACCATATATTTT.

Only one count was recorded for this clone. The gene calls are TRBV11-2 and TRBJ1-2; D not resolved. CDR1 and CDR2 (germline): SGHAT, FQNNGV. The CDR3 has 14 amino acids. The germline V and J ends were trimmed by 1 base and 0 bases, with 6 bases remaining between them. The CDR3 protein is CASSLVAANYGYTF. As DNA, the CDR3 is TGTGCCAGCAGCTTAGTGGCAGCTAACTATGGCTACACCTTC.

The genes are TRBV9 and TRBJ2-2; possible D gene TRBD2, 5 bases. The CDR3 is 13 residues long. Trimming took 6 bases from V and 4 from J, leaving 10 bases between them. CDR1 and CDR2 from the germline V gene are SGDLS and YYNGEE. The CDR3 is CASKRRGTGELFF. In DNA form, the CDR3 reads TGTGCCAGCAAGCGGCGAGGCACCGGGGAGCTGTTTTTT.

The chain combines TRBV28 with TRBJ1-5; D ambiguous. The CDR3 is 15 amino acids. Germline-derived CDR1 and CDR2 are MDHEN and SYDVKM. V was clipped by 6 bases and J by 3 bases, with 15 bases between them. The CDR3 coding sequence is TGTGCCAGCAGCCTCGTTATGGAGGACAATCAGCCCCAGCATTTT. Translating it yields CASSLVMEDNQPQHF.

This clone was counted once. This rearrangement joins TRBV18 to TRBJ1-4; TRBD1 might be the D (6 bases). The CDR3 loop spans 16 amino acids. Per germline, CDR1 KGHSH and CDR2 LQKENI. Trimming cost V 6 bases and J 1 base, with 15 bases left between them. CDR3 amino acids: CASSPPGVGTNEKLFF. The CDR3 DNA is TGTGCCAGCTCGCCCCCAGGGGTAGGAACTAATGAAAAACTGTTTTTT.